The table lists the clone carrying this T cell receptor (beta chain) with a count of one. Its specificity is not known. V shed 1 base and J shed 1 base, with 7 bases lying between them. This CDR3 is 15 amino acids long. CDR1 MGHRA and CDR2 YSYEKL come from the germline V gene. This specimen comes from a study of T cell responses to AZD1222 COVID-19 vaccine. Study-wide points: Every sample of the repertoires postdated the peak T cell response. Within unmutated variant regions lay the reported targets of nearly half of spike-specific TCRs. Once two AZD1222 doses were given, Spike-specific TCR breadth and depth went up.

TCRdb keeps only in-frame clones here, not all; method: immunoSEQ multiplex PCR. The sample holds some 150,000 clones, approximately 90% seen once. This sequence was found in an adult in good health. The chain recombines TRBV4-1 with TRBJ1-4; tentative D call: TRBD1 (5 bases). The material sequenced was peripheral blood, taken on day 0 of AZD1222 vaccination. CDR3 sequence reads: CASSQGQGTNEKLFF. The CDR3 nucleotides are TGCGCCAGCAGCCAAGGCCAGGGAACTAATGAAAAACTGTTTTTT.